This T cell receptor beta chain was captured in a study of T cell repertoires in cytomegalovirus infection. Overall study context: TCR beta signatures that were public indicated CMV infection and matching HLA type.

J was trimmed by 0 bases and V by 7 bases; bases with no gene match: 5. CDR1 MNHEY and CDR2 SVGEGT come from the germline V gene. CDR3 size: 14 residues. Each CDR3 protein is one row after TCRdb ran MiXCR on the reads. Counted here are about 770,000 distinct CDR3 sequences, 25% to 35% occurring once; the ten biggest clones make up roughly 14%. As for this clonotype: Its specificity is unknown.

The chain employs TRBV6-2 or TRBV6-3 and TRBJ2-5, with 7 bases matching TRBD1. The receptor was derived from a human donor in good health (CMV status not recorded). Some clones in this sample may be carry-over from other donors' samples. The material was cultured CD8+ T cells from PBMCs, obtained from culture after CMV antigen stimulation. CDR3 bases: TGTGCCAGCACTCGGGACAGCCACCAAGAGACCCAGTACTTC. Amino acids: CASTRDSHQETQYF.